The rows below give T cell receptor beta chains drawn from one sample of a study of cytomegalovirus exposure and HLA in healthy donors. The table came from immunoSEQ multiplex PCR; TCRdb's copy has only in-frame clones and leaves some out. This repertoire shows 150,000 to 250,000 clones, roughly 80% found once; its top ten account for under 7.5%. Sequenced: PBMCs. These receptors originate from a woman in her 50s in good health and CMV-seropositive. CDR3s include the opening cysteine and the closing phenylalanine or tryptophan. A D gene is named only where the DNA matches it firmly. Clone size is shown for a subset of rows, as once, few, many or a class of expanded clone.

V gene,J gene,D gene,clone size,CDR3 DNA,CDR3 protein
TRBV5-1,TRBJ1-1,.,once,TGCGCCAGCAGCTTGTCGGGTCGTGGGTCAGAAGCTTTCTTT,CASSLSGRGSEAFF
TRBV28,TRBJ1-2,.,few,TGTGCCAGCAGTTTAGGGGGCCCCTATGGCTACACCTTC,CASSLGGPYGYTF
TRBV28,TRBJ1-1,.,.,TGTGCCCCCCCCAAGGGAGGGGCAAAGACTGAAGCTTTCTTT,CAPPKGGAKTEAFF
TRBV7-2,TRBJ1-6,TRBD1,.,TGTGCCAGCAGCTTAGCCGGGACAGGAAATTCACCCCTCCACTTT,CASSLAGTGNSPLHF
TRBV19,TRBJ2-2,.,.,TGTGCCAGTAGTATAGGTAGCGCAAACACCGGGGAGCTGTTTTTT,CASSIGSANTGELFF
TRBV7-6,TRBJ2-2,.,.,TGTGCCAGCAGACACAGGAACACCGGGGAGCTGTTTTTT,CASRHRNTGELFF
TRBV21-1,TRBJ2-7,.,.,TGTCCCCCCGGCAGTTTCCCGGGGGACGAGCAGTACTTC,CPPGSFPGDEQYF
TRBV18,TRBJ2-1,TRBD2,.,TGTGCCAGCTCACCGCCTAGCGGGAGCGTCGGCAATGAGCAGTTCTTC,CASSPPSGSVGNEQFF
TRBV5-6,TRBJ1-2,TRBD1,.,TGTGCCAGCAGCTTGTTGGGACAGGGGTTCACTAACTATGGCTACACCTTC,CASSLLGQGFTNYGYTF
TRBV6-1,TRBJ2-1,TRBD2,once,TGTGCCAGCAGTGAACTAGCGGGGAGTTACAATGAGCAGTTCTTC,CASSELAGSYNEQFF
TRBV2,TRBJ2-7,.,.,TGTGCCAGCAGAATGGGGGACTTAGACGAGCAGTACTTC,CASRMGDLDEQYF
TRBV10-1,TRBJ1-1,TRBD1,.,TGCGCCAGCAGCACCGGGACAGCAGGCACTGAAGCTTTCTTT,CASSTGTAGTEAFF
TRBV21-1,TRBJ1-5,.,.,TGTGCCAGCAGCACCAGCGTCTCTAATCAGCCCCAGCATTTT,CASSTSVSNQPQHF
TRBV28,TRBJ2-5,TRBD2,.,TGTGCCAGCAGCCCATCCCAAGCTGGGGGGGGAGAGGCCCAGTACTTC,CASSPSQAGGGEAQYF
TRBV5-1,TRBJ1-1,.,few,TGCGCCAGCAACCTCTTGGGAGGGACTGAAGCTTTCTTT,CASNLLGGTEAFF
TRBV5-4,TRBJ1-1,TRBD1,.,TGTGCCAGCAGCCCCTCGGCAGGGGGAACGGCTTTCTTT,CASSPSAGGTAFF
TRBV7-7,TRBJ2-4,.,.,TGTGCCAGCAGCTTAGTCCCAGGGGACAAAAACATTCAGTACTTC,CASSLVPGDKNIQYF
TRBV6-5,TRBJ2-7,.,.,TGTGCCAGCAGTGCCCTGGTGGCAGGGGCCTACGAGCAGTACTTC,CASSALVAGAYEQYF
TRBV6-6,TRBJ2-5,.,.,TGTGCCAGCAGCCTGGCTCATCAAGAGACCCAGTACTTC,CASSLAHQETQYF
TRBV4-1,TRBJ2-5,TRBD2,.,TGCGCCAGCAGCCCGCGGACTAGCGGGGGAGAGACCCAGTACTTC,CASSPRTSGGETQYF
TRBV4-2,TRBJ2-1,TRBD2,.,TGTGCCAGCAGCACCATCGGGACTAGCGGATACAATGAGCAGTTCTTC,CASSTIGTSGYNEQFF
TRBV11-1,TRBJ1-2,.,few,TGTGCCAGCAGCACTGGCGGGGCCTTCTTTGGCTACACCTTC,CASSTGGAFFGYTF
TRBV4-2,TRBJ1-4,TRBD1,.,TGTGCCAGCAGCCAAGAGCTGGGAAGGGGGCAAGAAAAACTGTTTTTT,CASSQELGRGQEKLFF
TRBV5-6,TRBJ2-7,.,.,TGTGCCAGCAGCTTAGTATTGGCGGAATACGAGCAGTACTTC,CASSLVLAEYEQYF
TRBV7-9,TRBJ2-5,.,.,TGTGCCAGCAGCCTCCTAGCCGGGGAGACCCAGTACTTC,CASSLLAGETQYF
TRBV10-3,TRBJ2-3,TRBD2,.,TGTGCCATCAGTACCACTAGCGGCATTTCGGCAGATACGCAGTATTTT,CAISTTSGISADTQYF
TRBV19,TRBJ2-5,.,.,TGTGCCAGTATTAATAGTTTCCCGGCGATTGGGGAGAGGGAGACCCAGTACTTC,CASINSFPAIGERETQYF
TRBV5-1,TRBJ1-2,.,.,TGCGCCAGCAGCTTACAGGATCACTATGGCTACACCTTC,CASSLQDHYGYTF
TRBV6-1,TRBJ2-7,.,.,TGTGCCAGCAGTGAAAGCCGGTCCTACGAGCAGTACTTC,CASSESRSYEQYF
TRBV4-1,TRBJ2-3,.,.,TGCGCCAGCAGCCAAGTCGGCACAGATACGCAGTATTTT,CASSQVGTDTQYF
TRBV5-1,TRBJ1-6,TRBD1,.,TGCGCCAGCAGCTTGGTGGCAGGGGGTAGTTCACCCCTCCACTTT,CASSLVAGGSSPLHF
TRBV6-5,TRBJ1-1,.,.,TGTGCCAGCACCCCACGAGGGATGGTTGAAGCTTTCTTT,CASTPRGMVEAFF
TRBV28,TRBJ2-1,TRBD2,.,TGTGCCAGCAGCCTTAGCGGGAGCTACAATGAGCAGTTCTTC,CASSLSGSYNEQFF
TRBV10-3,TRBJ2-1,.,few,TGTGCCCCCCGGGGTAGGGAGTGGGCCCTCTTC,CAPRGREWALF
TRBV5-1,TRBJ2-7,.,.,TGCGCCAGCAGCTCCGACAGCTACGAGCAGTACTTC,CASSSDSYEQYF
TRBV29-1,TRBJ1-2,.,few,TGCAGCGTTCGGACTGGGCATGGCTACACCTTC,CSVRTGHGYTF
TRBV28,TRBJ2-5,.,.,TGTGCCAGCAGTAAAGCGGATGGCCAAGAGACCCAGTACTTC,CASSKADGQETQYF
TRBV10-2,TRBJ1-1,TRBD1,.,TGCGCCAGCAGGGAGACAGGGGTAGGCACTGAAGCTTTCTTT,CASRETGVGTEAFF
TRBV4-3,TRBJ2-5,TRBD1,.,TGCGCCAGCAGCCTACGCGGACAGGGCGAGGAGACCCAGTACTTC,CASSLRGQGEETQYF
TRBV7-2,TRBJ1-2,.,.,TGTGCCAGCAGCCCTAGAGCCCCTAACTATGGCTACACCTTC,CASSPRAPNYGYTF
TRBV19,TRBJ1-5,.,.,TGTGCCAGTAGTATAAGCCAGGCCACCAATCAGCCCCAGCATTTT,CASSISQATNQPQHF